This TCR beta chain was recorded in a study of human T cells and chemical hapten exposure. Unique molecular identifiers were attached to individual cDNA molecules within the library. One entry per CDR3 protein, called by TCRdb with MiXCR from the RACE reads. The sample includes fewer than 45,000 distinct CDR3 sequences, approximately 12% of them seen just once. The sample holds a few counts of this clonotype. As to time point: pre-sensitization, week 0. As for treatment: therapeutic diphenylcyclopropenone sensitization with weekly scalp DPC. The total RNA was obtained from whole blood that was not fractionated. Germline V gene sequence: CDR1 KGHSH, CDR2 LQKENI. V trimming: 8 bases; J trimming: 3 bases; junction bases outside the gene matches: 15. CDR3 length: 16 amino acids.

Source: whole blood, taken in connection with sensitization to the hapten diphenylcyclopropenone (DPC). The receptor's source is a woman aged 40 to 50 with alopecia areata. Some clones in this sample may be carry-over from other donors' samples. The V gene is TRBV18, the J gene TRBJ1-2; 7 bases fit TRBD1. CDR3: CASTTPQGGLDYGYTF. In DNA, the CDR3 is TGTGCCAGCACTACTCCTCAAGGGGGCCTGGACTATGGCTACACCTTC.